These 13 T cell receptor beta chains were sequenced from one sample in a study of metastatic and nonmetastatic thyroid tumors. The entire patient cohort was treatment-naive prior to thyroid surgery. TCRdb re-called clones from the PCR reads using MiXCR. The sample has 20,000 or so clones, more than 15% seen once; the top ten hold 8.5% to 12%. Sequencing used tumor tissue. The receptors derive from a female donor with papillary thyroid cancer or a benign thyroid nodule (not recorded which). Some clones in this sample may be carry-over from other donors' samples.

This clone was counted many times. CDR3 residues: CASSLSQGLRQETQYF. The DNA for the CDR3 is TGTGCCAGCAGCTTATCGCAGGGCTTGCGGCAAGAGACCCAGTACTTC. The J gene is TRBJ2-5, the V gene TRBV7-6; D is perhaps TRBD1 (5 bases). CDR3 size: 16 residues. The germline V gene encodes CDR1 SGHVS and CDR2 FNYEAQ. V lost 2 bases and J lost 2, with 15 bases in between.

This clone was seen many times. This chain links TRBV5-1 with TRBJ2-3; perhaps TRBD1 as D (6 bases). V gave up 5 bases and J gave up 0 bases, with 16 bases separating them. This CDR3 comprises 16 residues. CDR1 is SGHRS, CDR2 YFSETQ, per germline. CDR3 protein: CASRPTRQVSTDTQYF. The CDR3 DNA reads as TGCGCCAGCAGACCCACCAGACAGGTTAGCACAGATACGCAGTATTTT.

This clone has ten or more counts. A read error may explain this, as a much larger clone is one base away. Other DNA sequences of this sample code for an identical CDR3. The chain combines TRBV5-1 with TRBJ2-7, with 9 bases fitting TRBD1. In germline, CDR1 is SGHRS, CDR2 YFSETQ. This CDR3 comprises 15 residues. CDR3 sequence (DNA): TGCGCCAGCGACTTCAAGGACAGGGGTTCCTATGAGCAGTACTTC. It codes for CASDFKDRGSYEQYF.

A few counts support this clone. A much bigger clone sits one base away, suggesting this may be a read error. Other DNA sequences in the same sample also yield this CDR3. The chain combines TRBV20-1 with TRBJ1-1; D uncertain. This CDR3 has 15 residues. CDR1 DFQATT and CDR2 SNEGSKA come from the germline V gene (reference sequence). Trimming pared 4 bases from V and 1 base from J, leaving 16 bases between. The DNA for the CDR3 is TGCAGTGCTACACCCCGTGTAGGACCGAACACTGAAGCTTTCTTT. Its protein is CSATPRVGPNTEAFF.

V usage is TRBV5-6 and J usage is TRBJ2-7; TRBD1 might be the D (6 bases). CDR3 size: 14 residues. From germline, CDR1 is SGHDT and CDR2 YYEEEE. V was shortened by 4 bases and J by 5 bases, with 16 bases between the two germline ends. The CDR3 loop is CASSALYRANEQYF. In DNA, the CDR3 is TGTGCCAGCAGCGCTTTGTACAGGGCCAACGAGCAGTACTTC.

This clone was seen at least ten times. The chain recombines TRBV20-1 with TRBJ1-5, with TRBD1 identical over 7 bases. This CDR3 has 15 residues. With V trimmed by 1 base and J by 0 bases, 3 bases remained unmatched. CDR1 and CDR2 from the germline V gene are DFQATT and SNEGSKA (reference sequence). The CDR3 DNA reads as TGCAGTGCTAGAGTGGGACAGATTAGCAATCAGCCCCAGCATTTT. The encoded protein is CSARVGQISNQPQHF.

The chain links TRBV20-1 to TRBJ1-1, with TRBD1 matching over 9 bases. CDR1 is DFQATT, CDR2 SNEGSKA, per germline (reference sequence). The CDR3 totals 13 residues. DNA for the CDR3: TGCATTTCAGCTACAGGGGGCAAGACTGAAGCTTTCTTT. Encoded protein: CISATGGKTEAFF.

The chain joins TRBV7-3 to TRBJ2-2; a possible D gene is TRBD1 (5 bases). V was shortened by 4 bases and J by 4 bases, with 7 bases between the two germline ends. The CDR3 has 13 residues. Germline CDR1 and CDR2: SGHTA and FQGTGA. The CDR3 DNA reads as TGTGCCAGCAGCTGGACAATCACCGGGGAGCTGTTTTTT. Its protein product is CASSWTITGELFF.

There are many counts of this clone. The J gene is TRBJ1-5, the V gene TRBV20-1; D might be TRBD1 (5 bases). The CDR3 has 14 residues. V was pared by 2 bases and J by 3 bases, with 11 bases between. Germline CDR1 reads DFQATT; CDR2 reads SNEGSKA (reference sequence). CDR3 bases: TGCAGTGCTAGACGACAGTCGAACAATCAGCCCCAGCATTTT. It is translated as CSARRQSNNQPQHF.

This clone was picked up many times. This chain uses TRBV5-1 with TRBJ2-2; TRBD1 matches at 8 bases. The ends lost 3 bases at V and 5 bases at J; junction bases unmatched: 6. The germline CDR1 and CDR2 sequences are SGHRS and YFSETQ. The CDR3 consists of 15 residues. In DNA form, the CDR3 reads TGCGCCAGCAGCTCGACAGGGGTGGGGACCGGGGAGCTGTTTTTT. It is translated as CASSSTGVGTGELFF. Full variable domain (outside the CDR3, taken from reference TRBV5-1 and TRBJ2-2): KAGVTQTPRYLIKTRGQQVTLSCSPISGHRSVSWYQQTPGQGLQFLFEYFSETQRNKGNFPGRFSGRQFSNSRSEMNVSTLELGDSALYLCASSSTGVGTGELFFGEGSRLTVL.

In this sample, this clone turned up many times. The chain is built from TRBV5-4 and TRBJ1-1; weak D call: TRBD1 (5 bases). Germline V lookup: CDR1 SGHNT, CDR2 YYREEE (reference sequence). V was clipped by 0 bases and J by 1 base, with 7 bases between them. The CDR3 is 14 residues long. The CDR3 loop reads CASSLEQENTEAFF. CDR3 in DNA: TGTGCCAGCAGCTTGGAACAGGAGAACACTGAAGCTTTCTTT.

There are many counts of this clone. J is TRBJ2-2 and V is TRBV12-3 or TRBV12-4; 7 bases are shared with TRBD2. J lost 5 bases, V lost 5 bases, and 5 bases had no gene match. This CDR3 contains 14 residues. CDR3 nucleotides: TGTGCCAGCAGTCCCTTTAGCGGGACCGGGGAGCTGTTTTTT. Encoded protein: CASSPFSGTGELFF.

Notes on this clone: A junction boundary mismatches the germline segment, possibly from a read error. CDR3 region: CASSGTGVSMSYDSTLHF. DNA for the CDR3: TGTGCCAGTTCCGGGACAGGGGTTAGTATGTCCTATGATTCAACCCTCCACTTT. The chain combines TRBV19 with TRBJ1-6, with 10 nucleotides matching TRBD1. Germline CDR1 reads LNHDA; CDR2 reads SQIVND (reference sequence). The CDR3 totals 18 residues.